The sequence of this TCR beta chain was determined in a study of PD-L1 blockade in urothelial cancer. The overall study: The researchers analyzed blood 3 weeks (second dose) and 6 weeks after treatment start.

This clone was counted a single time. The assay was immunoSEQ multiplex PCR, and TCRdb's table has in-frame clones only and misses some. The sample has fewer than 85,000 clones; 84% are singletons. Germline V gene sequence: CDR1 SGHNT, CDR2 YENEEA. Trimming pared 0 bases from V and 4 bases from J, leaving 10 bases between. The CDR3 is 15 amino acids. Time point meaning: pretreatment peripheral blood. Pretreatment and on-treatment blood mononuclear cell samples were taken, totaling between 1 and 8 time points per patient. The source of this sequence is a woman aged 70 to 79 with urothelial cancer. The sequencing here drew on PBMCs, taken around atezolizumab (anti-PD-L1) treatment. The chain has TRBV11-3 and TRBJ2-1, with TRBD1 as a possible D gene (6 bases). The CDR3 here is CASSLEYREYNEQFF. For the CDR3, the DNA is TGTGCCAGCAGCTTAGAGTACAGGGAGTACAATGAGCAGTTCTTC.